The rows below give T cell receptor beta chains drawn from one sample of a study of cytomegalovirus exposure and HLA in healthy donors. TCRdb keeps only in-frame clones here, not all; method: immunoSEQ multiplex PCR. The table includes about 250,000 clones, more than 85% detected once. Sequencing was carried out using PBMCs. These receptors all come from a man aged 18 to 30 in good health and CMV-seropositive. Each CDR3 is given with its conserved first and last residue. The order of the fields is J gene, D gene, V gene, clone size, CDR3 DNA, CDR3 protein. The D gene is left open where the match is weak. A clone size is listed for some rows: how often the clone was seen (once, few, many), or a class if it is expanded.

TRBJ2-3 | NA | TRBV11-2 | NA | TGTGCCAGCAGCCCAGAGGATACGCAGTATTTT | CASSPEDTQYF
TRBJ2-3 | TRBD1 | TRBV2 | NA | TGTGCCAGCAGAACGGACAGGGTGGGAACAGATACGCAGTATTTT | CASRTDRVGTDTQYF
TRBJ2-7 | TRBD2 | TRBV30 | few | TGTGCCTGGAGTCCCTTCGGGGGGAAGGGACGGCCCGAGCAGTACTTC | CAWSPFGGKGRPEQYF
TRBJ2-1 | TRBD2 | TRBV30 | NA | TGTGCCTGGAGTGGGCACGGGACTAGCGGGAAGAGCTCCTACAATGAGCAGTTCTTC | CAWSGHGTSGKSSYNEQFF
TRBJ2-1 | NA | TRBV7-2 | NA | TGTGCCAGCAGTCCGGGCCGCTACAATGAGCAGTTCTTC | CASSPGRYNEQFF
TRBJ2-3 | NA | TRBV30 | NA | TGTGCCTGGAGACTTGGCTTCACAGATACGCAGTATTTT | CAWRLGFTDTQYF
TRBJ2-5 | TRBD2 | TRBV6-4 | once | TGTGCCAGCAGTGACCCTCGACACGTAGATAGCCTAGCGGGCCCGGAGGAGACCCAGTACTTC | CASSDPRHVDSLAGPEETQYF
TRBJ2-7 | TRBD2 | TRBV27 | NA | TGTGCCAGCAGTTTATCCTCGGGGGGGCGCTACCCCTACGAGCAGTACTTC | CASSLSSGGRYPYEQYF
TRBJ2-2 | TRBD2 | TRBV7-2 | NA | TGTGCCAGCAGCTTTGGACTAGTGGGTACCGGGGAGCTGTTTTTT | CASSFGLVGTGELFF
TRBJ1-2 | NA | TRBV28 | NA | TGTGCCAGCAGTTCACAGGGCTATGGCTACACCTTC | CASSSQGYGYTF
TRBJ2-1 | TRBD2 | TRBV6-4 | once | TGTGCCAGCAGTGATGTAGCGGGAGCAAACGAGCAGTTCTTC | CASSDVAGANEQFF
TRBJ2-5 | NA | TRBV6-1 | NA | TGTGCCAGCAGGTCGGGAGCGGAGACCCAGTACTTC | CASRSGAETQYF
TRBJ2-3 | NA | TRBV19 | NA | TGTGCCAGTAGTATAGTAGCACGGAATACGCAGTATTTT | CASSIVARNTQYF
TRBJ2-4 | NA | TRBV2 | medium-sized | TGTGCCAGCAGCTCGGAGAAGGGCATTCAGTACTTC | CASSSEKGIQYF
TRBJ2-1 | NA | TRBV2 | NA | TGTGCCAGCAGCAGGATGAGTGGACGGCCGTACAATGAGCAGTTCTTC | CASSRMSGRPYNEQFF
TRBJ2-1 | NA | TRBV5-1 | NA | TGCGCCAGCAGCTATGACAGCACCTTCAATGAGCAGTTCTTC | CASSYDSTFNEQFF
TRBJ2-7 | TRBD1 | TRBV7-2 | NA | TGTGCCAGCAGCTTGGGAGACAGGGGGAACGACGAGCAGTACTTC | CASSLGDRGNDEQYF
TRBJ1-1 | TRBD1 | TRBV19 | NA | TGTGCCAGTAAAGCCAGGGGGCTCGCTGAAGCTTTCTTT | CASKARGLAEAFF
TRBJ2-7 | NA | TRBV5-8 | NA | TGTGCCAGCAGCACGACGCACAGACCCTACGAGCAGTACTTC | CASSTTHRPYEQYF
TRBJ2-1 | NA | TRBV10-3 | NA | TGTGCCGCCCTAGAGAGCGTTGGCAATGAGCAGTTCTTC | CAALESVGNEQFF
TRBJ2-1 | TRBD2 | TRBV19 | NA | TGTGCCAGTAGTTCGAGCGGGAGGGTAATTTGGGAGCAGTTCTTC | CASSSSGRVIWEQFF
TRBJ2-7 | NA | TRBV7-2 | NA | TGTGCCAGCAGCTTAATGTTTAGCGACCTGACGGGCGAGCAGTACTTC | CASSLMFSDLTGEQYF
TRBJ2-3 | NA | TRBV19 | NA | TGTGCCAGTAGTATCCGGGGGCCCACAGATACGCAGTATTTT | CASSIRGPTDTQYF
TRBJ2-7 | TRBD2 | TRBV5-1 | once | TGCGCCAGCAGACTAGCGGATTCACTTTACGAGCAGTACTTC | CASRLADSLYEQYF
TRBJ1-5 | NA | TRBV2 | NA | TGTGCCAGCAGTGCGGTCTCTTCTGATCAGCCCCAGCATTTT | CASSAVSSDQPQHF
TRBJ2-7 | TRBD2 | TRBV5-1 | NA | TGCGCCAGCAGATCGACTAGCGGGAGTTCATACGAGCAGTACTTC | CASRSTSGSSYEQYF
TRBJ2-7 | NA | TRBV4-1 | NA | TGCGCCAGCAGCTTGGACTTCCGAAGCTCCTACGAGCAGTACTTC | CASSLDFRSSYEQYF
TRBJ1-1 | NA | TRBV27 | NA | TGTGCCAGCACCCGGACAGCCGGGACTGAAGCTTTCTTT | CASTRTAGTEAFF
TRBJ2-1 | NA | TRBV29-1 | NA | TGCAGCGTTGAAAGACCAGGGGTGGGTGAGCAGTTCTTC | CSVERPGVGEQFF
TRBJ1-1 | NA | TRBV25-1 | NA | TGTGCCAGCACCGCCCAGGGTAGGACTGAAGCTTTCTTT | CASTAQGRTEAFF
TRBJ2-7 | NA | TRBV6-1 | once | TGTGCCAGCAGACCGGACGGAACCTACGAGCAGTACTTC | CASRPDGTYEQYF
TRBJ1-1 | NA | TRBV6-5 | NA | TGTGCCAGCTGGCAGGGATCGACTGAAGCTTTCTTT | CASWQGSTEAFF
TRBJ2-7 | TRBD2 | TRBV11-2 | NA | TGTGCCAGCAGCTTTGAGTCAGCGGGAGGGAGTGGCTCCTACGAGCAGTACTTC | CASSFESAGGSGSYEQYF
TRBJ2-5 | TRBD2 | TRBV30 | NA | TGTGCCTGGAGTGTAGGGACTAGCGAATGGGAGACCCAGTACTTC | CAWSVGTSEWETQYF
TRBJ2-3 | NA | TRBV15 | NA | TGTGCCACCAGCAGAGGGTTAGGCGGGGCAGATACGCAGTATTTT | CATSRGLGGADTQYF
TRBJ1-5 | NA | TRBV2 | once | TGTGCCAGCACCCTTGAGATGTTCAATCAGCCCCAGCATTTT | CASTLEMFNQPQHF
TRBJ2-7 | NA | TRBV6-1 | once | TGTGCCAGCAAAGCTAGCAGCTACGAGCAGTACTTC | CASKASSYEQYF
TRBJ1-5 | TRBD1 | TRBV2 | NA | TGTGCCAGCAGTGAGGGAGGGGGCCGGCAGCCCCAGCATTTT | CASSEGGGRQPQHF
TRBJ1-1 | NA | TRBV18 | once | TGTGCCAGCTCACCTTCGTTGAGAAACTCGGACACTGAAGCTTTCTTT | CASSPSLRNSDTEAFF
TRBJ1-1 | NA | TRBV19 | NA | TGTGCCAGTAGTATATCGGGGCACACTGAAGCTTTCTTT | CASSISGHTEAFF
TRBJ2-2 | NA | TRBV25-1 | NA | TGTGCCAGCAAACCCGGGTGGGGCGACACCGGGGAGCTGTTTTTT | CASKPGWGDTGELFF
TRBJ2-1 | NA | TRBV27 | NA | TGTGCCAGCAGCCCCCAAGTCCGGTGGTATGAGCAGTTCTTC | CASSPQVRWYEQFF
TRBJ1-1 | NA | TRBV6-5 | NA | TGTGCCAGCAGACCAGGGGAATGGACTGAAGCTTTCTTT | CASRPGEWTEAFF
TRBJ2-5 | TRBD1 | TRBV9 | NA | TGTGCCAGCAGCGTAATAGGACAGGGAGAGACCCAGTACTTC | CASSVIGQGETQYF
TRBJ1-1 | NA | TRBV6-5 | NA | TGTGCCAGCAGAGAACAGGACACTGAAGCTTTCTTT | CASREQDTEAFF
TRBJ1-5 | TRBD1 | TRBV28 | once | TGTGCCAGCAGTTTAACAGGGGGAAGCAATCAGCCCCAGCATTTT | CASSLTGGSNQPQHF
TRBJ2-7 | TRBD2 | TRBV30 | NA | TGTGCCTGGGAACTAGCGGGAGGCTACGAGCAGTACTTC | CAWELAGGYEQYF
TRBJ2-2 | NA | TRBV6-4 | NA | TGTGCCAGCAGTGAAACTAGTGCTAACACCGGGGAGCTGTTTTTT | CASSETSANTGELFF